This T cell receptor beta chain is from a study of beta chain features in type 1 diabetes. cDNA synthesis used the whole RNA isolate, giving expressed TCRB sequences. TCRdb keeps only in-frame clones here, not all; method: immunoSEQ multiplex PCR. The sample shows about 340,000 clones, less than 9.5% of them seen only once. Study-wide results and caveats: An over-representation of cells with high TCR expression could result from cDNA sequencing.

Regarding this clone: The antigen is not known.

This sequence originates from a woman aged 18-29 years in good health. Sequencing was carried out using central memory CD4+ T cells from blood.

CDR3 DNA sequence: TGTGCCAGCAAGAGGCAGGGAAGCGACATTCAGTACTTC. Translation gives CASKRQGSDIQYF. The V call is TRBV6-6, the J call TRBJ2-4; perhaps TRBD1 as D (5 bases). From germline, CDR1 is MNHNY and CDR2 SVGAGI (reference sequence). With 7 bases removed from V and 8 bases from J, the gap between germline ends came to 15 bases. This CDR3 spans 13 amino acids.